This T cell receptor (beta chain) was sequenced for a study of cytomegalovirus exposure and HLA in healthy donors. Study-level points and caveats: Among TCR sequences, most were rare, though some public TCRs appeared in many donors.

Only in-frame clones appear in the TCRdb table, and some are missing; sequencing was by immunoSEQ multiplex PCR. The sample lists about 110,000 clones; roughly 90% were seen once. The donors were part of the validation cohort of some 120 subjects. That cohort was separate from the first cohort, which comprised 550 to 750 subjects. Of note for this clone: What it binds is not known.

Sequencing was done on a sample of PBMCs. The clonotype originates from a woman aged 25 to 39 in good health and CMV-seropositive.

CDR3 sequence (DNA): TGTGCCAGCAGGCATCGATTTCGGACTTCGAACACCGGGGAGCTGTTTTTT. Protein product: CASRHRFRTSNTGELFF. V and J are TRBV5-6 and TRBJ2-2; D might be TRBD2 (5 bases). V gave up 5 bases and J gave up 0 bases, with 17 bases separating them. The CDR3 loop spans 17 amino acids. CDR1 is SGHDT and CDR2 is YYEEEE in the germline V gene.